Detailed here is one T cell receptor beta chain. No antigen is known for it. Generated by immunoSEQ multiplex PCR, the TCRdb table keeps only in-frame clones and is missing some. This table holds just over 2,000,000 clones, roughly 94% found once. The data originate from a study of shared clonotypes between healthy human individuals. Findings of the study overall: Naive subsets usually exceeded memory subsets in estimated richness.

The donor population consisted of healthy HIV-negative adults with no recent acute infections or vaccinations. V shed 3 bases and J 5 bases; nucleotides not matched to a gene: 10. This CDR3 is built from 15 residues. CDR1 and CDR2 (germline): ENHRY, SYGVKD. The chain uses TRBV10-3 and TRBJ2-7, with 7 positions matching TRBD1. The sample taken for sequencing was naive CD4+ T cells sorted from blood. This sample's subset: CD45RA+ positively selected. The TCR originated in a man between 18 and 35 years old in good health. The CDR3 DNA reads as TGTGCCATCAGTGACCCCCGACAGGGATATAACGAGCAGTACTTC. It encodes CAISDPRQGYNEQYF.